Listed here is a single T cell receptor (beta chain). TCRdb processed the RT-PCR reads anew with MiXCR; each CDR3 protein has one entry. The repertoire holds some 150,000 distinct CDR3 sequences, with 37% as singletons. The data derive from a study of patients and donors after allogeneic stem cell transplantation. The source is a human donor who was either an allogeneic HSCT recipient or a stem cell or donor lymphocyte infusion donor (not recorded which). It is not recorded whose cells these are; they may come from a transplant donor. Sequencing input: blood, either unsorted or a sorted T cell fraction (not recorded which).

CDR3 coding DNA: TGTGCCAGCAGTCTACAGGGGAGAAGCCAAGAGACCCAGTACTTC. It translates to CASSLQGRSQETQYF. The gene calls are TRBV12-3 or TRBV12-4 and TRBJ2-5, with 7 bases aligning to TRBD1. V gave up 5 bases and J gave up 1 base; unmatched junction bases: 7. CDR3 size: 15 residues.